This T cell receptor (beta chain) was captured by sequencing in a study of control samples from healthy donors and cancer patients. The assay was immunoSEQ multiplex PCR, and TCRdb's table has in-frame clones only and misses some. This sample carries tens of thousands of clones, around 90% of them seen once, and the ten largest clones take roughly 3.8%. V lost 3 bases, J lost 1 base, and 5 bases stayed unmatched. There are 15 residues in the CDR3. Looked up from germline, CDR1 is SGHTA and CDR2 is FQGNSA. Sample: blood. The chain recombines TRBV7-2 with TRBJ1-2; 7 bases align to TRBD1. The clonotype was recovered from a man aged 50 to 59 in good health. CDR3 sequence reads: CASSLGQNHNYGYTF. The CDR3 nucleotides read TGTGCCAGCAGCTTGGGACAGAACCATAACTATGGCTACACCTTC. The variable domain in full, with the rest retrieved from reference TRBV7-2 and TRBJ1-2, is GAGVSQSPSNKVTEKGKDVELRCDPISGHTALYWYRQSLGQGLEFLIYFQGNSAPDKSGLPSDRFSAERTGGSVSTLTIQRTQQEDSAVYLCASSLGQNHNYGYTFGSGTRLTVV.